This T cell receptor beta chain was sequenced in a study of identical twins. TCRdb redid the calling of the 5' RACE reads with MiXCR, one entry per CDR3 protein. This sample has 200,000 to 250,000 distinct CDR3 sequences, with roughly 13% found just once. Germline CDR1 reads SNHLY; CDR2 reads FYNNEI. The V gene end was trimmed by 6 bases and the J gene end by 3 bases; junction bases not matched to a gene: 2. CDR3 length: 13 residues. What was sequenced was memory (CD45RO+) T cells sorted from blood. The rearrangement uses TRBV2 and TRBJ2-7, with TRBD2 matching 10 bases. The sequence was collected from a woman aged 18-29 years in good health. The CDR3, as DNA: TGTGCCAGCAGGGCTAGCGGGGGCTACGAGCAGTACTTC. It translates to CASRASGGYEQYF.